Here is one TCR beta chain with its context. The record originates from a study of T cell changes during pregnancy in multiple sclerosis. The V gene lost 10 bases and the J gene lost 5 bases, with 12 bases spanning the gap. This CDR3 is 11 amino acids long. CDR1 ENHRY and CDR2 SYGVKD come from the germline V gene. TCRdb keeps only in-frame clones here, not all; method: immunoSEQ multiplex PCR. This sample yields tens of thousands of clones, of which over 85% are seen a single time; less than 2% belongs to the top ten. This sample comprised peripheral blood, obtained in the second trimester of pregnancy. The source is a female donor with multiple sclerosis, enrolled in a pregnancy study. V and J are TRBV10-3 and TRBJ2-7; possibly TRBD2 for D (6 bases). The CDR3 region is CATSRGDEQYF. CDR3 nucleotide sequence: TGTGCCACTTCCCGCGGGGACGAGCAGTACTTC.